This is a list of T cell receptor beta chains from one sample in a study of cytomegalovirus exposure and HLA in healthy donors. Clones were read by immunoSEQ multiplex PCR, and TCRdb kept only the in-frame ones, dropping some. The table has 150,000 to 200,000 clones, roughly 75% seen once. Sequencing was carried out using PBMCs. Every receptor here comes from a woman between 40 and 55 years old in good health and CMV-seropositive. Both conserved end residues are part of each CDR3. The D gene is left open where the match is weak. The size of a clone is reported for some rows only, either as once, few or many, or as a class for expanded clones.

d_call	v_call	clone_size	j_call	cdr3_aa	cdr3_nt
.	TRBV9	.	TRBJ2-3	CASSANLGWEGTDTQYF	TGTGCCAGCAGCGCGAACCTGGGGTGGGAGGGCACAGATACGCAGTATTTT
.	TRBV7-3	.	TRBJ2-5	CASTEETQYF	TGTGCCAGCACCGAAGAGACCCAGTACTTC
.	TRBV4-1	few	TRBJ1-1	CASSQDPAGVNTEAFF	TGCGCCAGCAGCCAAGATCCGGCCGGGGTTAACACTGAAGCTTTCTTT
TRBD2	TRBV6-1	.	TRBJ2-7	CAIQSTLGLAYEQYF	TGTGCCATCCAATCAACACTGGGACTAGCCTACGAGCAGTACTTC
TRBD2	TRBV28	.	TRBJ2-7	CASREGVGGRVGREQYF	TGTGCCAGCAGGGAGGGGGTGGGCGGGAGGGTCGGGCGCGAGCAGTACTTC
.	TRBV29-1	.	TRBJ2-3	CSVMRGWSPTITDTQYF	TGCAGCGTCATGAGAGGGTGGTCCCCCACCATTACAGATACGCAGTATTTT
.	TRBV28	.	TRBJ1-2	CASSGGINYGYTF	TGTGCCAGCAGCGGAGGGATCAACTATGGCTACACCTTC
TRBD1	TRBV4-2	.	TRBJ1-5	CASSQVDRENQPQHF	TGTGCCAGCAGCCAAGTTGACAGGGAAAATCAGCCCCAGCATTTT
TRBD2	TRBV14	.	TRBJ2-5	CASSPIPPGLALPTRKTQYF	TGTGCCAGCAGCCCCATTCCTCCGGGACTAGCGCTTCCCACAAGAAAGACCCAGTACTTC
TRBD2	TRBV28	.	TRBJ2-3	CASSPGTSGSSTDTQYF	TGTGCCAGCAGTCCCGGGACTAGCGGGAGTTCTACAGATACGCAGTATTTT
.	TRBV28	.	TRBJ2-7	CASSSPGTPLYF	TGTGCCAGCAGTTCCCCCGGGACTCCTTTGTACTTC
.	TRBV28	.	TRBJ1-1	CASVQVPNTEAFF	TGTGCCAGCGTACAGGTGCCGAACACTGAAGCTTTCTTT
.	TRBV21-1	.	TRBJ1-1	CASPPCGTGVLRNTEAFF	TGTGCCAGCCCCCCCTGCGGGACAGGGGTATTGAGGAACACTGAAGCTTTCTTT
TRBD2	TRBV10-2	.	TRBJ2-1	CASKGLAETNEQFF	TGCGCCAGCAAGGGACTAGCGGAGACCAATGAGCAGTTCTTC
.	TRBV7-2	.	TRBJ2-1	CASSLASGIYNEQFF	TGTGCCAGCAGCTTAGCTAGCGGCATCTACAATGAGCAGTTCTTC
.	TRBV7-8	.	TRBJ2-5	CASSPRETQYF	TGTGCCAGCAGCCCCCGGGAGACCCAGTACTTC
.	TRBV6-5	.	TRBJ2-7	CASSLTTGTYEQYF	TGTGCCAGCAGTCTCACTACAGGAACCTACGAGCAGTACTTC
TRBD1	TRBV5-1	.	TRBJ2-5	CASSTDRGSQETQYF	TGCGCCAGCAGCACCGACAGGGGTAGTCAAGAGACCCAGTACTTC
.	TRBV7-2	.	TRBJ2-2	CASSLGRNTGELFF	TGTGCCAGCAGCTTGGGGAGAAACACCGGGGAGCTGTTTTTT
.	TRBV10-3	.	TRBJ1-1	CAISDPLAGNTEAFF	TGTGCCATCAGTGATCCCCTAGCGGGGAACACTGAAGCTTTCTTT
.	TRBV4-1	.	TRBJ2-2	CASSQGNSYTGELFF	TGCGCCAGCAGCCAAGGCAACAGTTACACCGGGGAGCTGTTTTTT
.	TRBV28	.	TRBJ2-1	CASSGGLNGGEQFF	TGTGCCAGCAGCGGAGGGTTAAATGGTGGTGAGCAGTTCTTC
.	TRBV10-1	once	TRBJ2-1	CASIDEQFF	TGCGCCAGCATAGATGAGCAGTTCTTC
TRBD1	TRBV7-9	once	TRBJ2-7	CASSRTGGGYEQYF	TGTGCCAGCAGCAGGACAGGGGGCGGCTACGAGCAGTACTTC
TRBD2	TRBV7-3	.	TRBJ2-1	CASSLEGAGGAYNEQFF	TGTGCCAGCAGCTTAGAGGGGGCGGGAGGGGCCTACAATGAGCAGTTCTTC
TRBD2	TRBV5-5	.	TRBJ2-7	CASRPGLAGVPYEQYF	TGTGCCAGCAGACCGGGACTAGCGGGAGTTCCGTACGAGCAGTACTTC
TRBD1	TRBV5-1	few	TRBJ2-7	CASSTSGTGVYEQYF	TGCGCCAGCTCAACTTCCGGGACAGGGGTATACGAGCAGTACTTC
TRBD2	TRBV7-2	.	TRBJ2-7	CASSLGSPSGRAYEQYF	TGTGCCAGCAGCTTAGGGTCCCCTAGCGGGAGGGCCTACGAGCAGTACTTC
.	TRBV18	once	TRBJ2-1	CASSPSFNEQFF	TGTGCCAGCTCACCCAGTTTCAATGAGCAGTTCTTC
.	TRBV11-3	.	TRBJ2-1	CASSLNPTGINEQFF	TGTGCCAGCAGCTTAAACCCAACGGGGATTAATGAGCAGTTCTTC
TRBD1	TRBV28	.	TRBJ1-5	CASSPRQGADSNQPQHF	TGTGCCAGCAGTCCTCGGCAGGGGGCAGATAGCAATCAGCCCCAGCATTTT
TRBD1	TRBV28	.	TRBJ2-1	CASSTATGVVYNEQFF	TGTGCCAGCAGTACCGCGACAGGGGTCGTCTACAATGAGCAGTTCTTC
.	TRBV5-1	.	TRBJ1-2	CASSSKQGPYGYTF	TGCGCCAGCAGCTCCAAACAGGGCCCCTATGGCTACACCTTC
.	TRBV28	.	TRBJ2-5	CASSWTGKLQETQYF	TGTGCCAGCAGTTGGACGGGGAAGCTACAAGAGACCCAGTACTTC
.	TRBV28	.	TRBJ2-2	CASRSGDITGELFF	TGTGCCAGCAGATCAGGGGATATCACCGGGGAGCTGTTTTTT
TRBD2	TRBV10-1	.	TRBJ2-7	CASSSAGGDKQYF	TGCGCCAGCAGTTCGGCGGGGGGCGACAAGCAGTACTTC
TRBD1	TRBV2	.	TRBJ1-5	CASNAGQGIWSNQPQHF	TGTGCCAGCAATGCGGGACAGGGGATATGGTCCAATCAGCCCCAGCATTTT
TRBD2	TRBV30	.	TRBJ2-7	CAWSGTSGSKYEQYF	TGTGCCTGGAGCGGGACTAGCGGGAGCAAGTACGAGCAGTACTTC
.	TRBV19	few	TRBJ1-4	CASSLPTDEKLFF	TGTGCCAGTAGCTTACCGACAGACGAAAAACTGTTTTTT
TRBD1	TRBV5-6	.	TRBJ2-5	CASSLDSGQGARKRTQYF	TGTGCCAGCAGCTTGGACTCGGGACAGGGGGCAAGGAAGCGGACCCAGTACTTC
.	TRBV5-1	.	TRBJ2-5	CASSLVGSAETQYF	TGCGCCAGCAGCTTGGTCGGGAGCGCTGAGACCCAGTACTTC
TRBD2	TRBV18	.	TRBJ2-3	CASSGTGTSGRLGTDTQYF	TGTGCCAGCTCAGGAACCGGGACTAGCGGGAGACTCGGTACAGATACGCAGTATTTT
.	TRBV14	.	TRBJ2-6	CASSHSLGISGANVLTF	TGTGCCAGCAGCCACTCCCTCGGTATCTCTGGGGCCAACGTCCTGACTTTC
TRBD1	TRBV7-2	few	TRBJ1-5	CASSYSGQENQPQHF	TGTGCCAGCAGCTACTCCGGACAGGAGAATCAGCCCCAGCATTTT
.	TRBV15	few	TRBJ1-3	CATSRPGNTIYF	TGTGCCACCAGCCGTCCTGGAAACACCATATATTTT
TRBD1	TRBV27	few	TRBJ2-7	CASGPGQALHEQYF	TGTGCCAGCGGGCCGGGACAGGCACTCCACGAGCAGTACTTC
.	TRBV4-2	.	TRBJ1-4	CASSQDVPSGVEKLFF	TGTGCCAGCAGCCAAGATGTCCCCTCGGGGGTTGAAAAACTGTTTTTT
.	TRBV9	.	TRBJ1-1	CASSPFVPNTEAFF	TGTGCCAGCAGCCCCTTTGTCCCGAACACTGAAGCTTTCTTT
.	TRBV19	.	TRBJ2-4	CASSMGQTGRLTKNIQYF	TGTGCCAGTAGTATGGGGCAAACAGGTCGGCTAACCAAAAACATTCAGTACTTC
.	TRBV7-2	.	TRBJ1-3	CASGQGSTGNTIYF	TGTGCCAGCGGTCAGGGGTCAACTGGAAACACCATATATTTT
.	TRBV7-2	few	TRBJ1-3	CASSTDSRTGNTIYF	TGTGCCAGCAGCACGGACTCCAGGACTGGAAACACCATATATTTT
TRBD1	TRBV11-3	.	TRBJ2-2	CASSRGQENTGELFF	TGTGCCAGCAGCCGTGGACAGGAGAACACCGGGGAGCTGTTTTTT
.	TRBV7-2	.	TRBJ2-7	CASSQRRGVYEQYF	TGTGCCAGCAGCCAACGGCGGGGAGTCTACGAGCAGTACTTC
TRBD1	TRBV29-1	.	TRBJ2-7	CSVVQGSFMDEQYF	TGCAGCGTTGTACAGGGGAGTTTTATGGACGAGCAGTACTTC
TRBD2	TRBV4-3	.	TRBJ2-2	CASSQDLAGAGTGELFF	TGCGCCAGCAGCCAAGATCTTGCGGGAGCGGGTACCGGGGAGCTGTTTTTT
.	TRBV5-1	.	TRBJ2-5	CASSLSLAQETQYF	TGCGCCAGCAGCTTGTCCCTAGCCCAAGAGACCCAGTACTTC
TRBD1	TRBV6-6	.	TRBJ1-2	CASSYSALGTGLGYTF	TGTGCCAGCAGTTACTCGGCCCTCGGGACAGGGCTGGGCTACACCTTC
.	TRBV27	.	TRBJ1-1	CASSFRGEAFF	TGTGCCAGCAGTTTTAGGGGTGAAGCTTTCTTT
.	TRBV4-2	.	TRBJ2-5	CASSQTRKETQYF	TGTGCCAGCAGCCAAACTAGAAAAGAGACCCAGTACTTC
.	TRBV7-3	few	TRBJ1-2	CASSSGVIGYTF	TGTGCCAGCAGCTCAGGGGTGATTGGCTACACCTTC